This T cell receptor beta chain was recovered during a study of vaccination and CD4 T cells after COVID-19. Looking at the study overall: Convalescent persons amounted to six males plus four females, two of whom were Hispanic. The cells were exposed to overlapping spike peptides originating from SARS-CoV-2, HCoV-NL63, HCoV-OC43 and HCoV-229E for stimulation.

The length of the CDR3 is 13 residues. The germline V and J ends were trimmed by 2 bases and 13 bases, with 17 bases remaining between them. CDR1 is SNHLY and CDR2 is FYNNEI in the germline V gene. Specified treatment: roughly ten-day PBMC culture with coronavirus spike peptide pools or control peptides (ViraFEST assay). The authors cultured 2 million or so PBMCs per well with roughly 10 IU/ml IL-2 and around 9.2 ug/ml peptide pools. This clonotype was counted between two and nine times. Its cognate antigen is unknown. Once obtained from cultured CD4+ T cells, the DNA was sequenced using the Oncomine TCR Beta short-read assay. TCRdb processed the PCR reads anew with MiXCR; each CDR3 protein has one entry. The table has around 19,000 distinct CDR3 sequences, 55% to 60% seen once.

The sequencing input was CD4+ T cells from blood, cultured in vitro. The chain recombines TRBV2 with TRBJ2-5, with a possible D match to TRBD1 (6 bases). The receptor was isolated from a human donor who had recovered from COVID-19. In DNA form, the CDR3 reads TGTGCCAGCAGTGAAATTTCAGGGGACGGCTGGTACTTC. It encodes CASSEISGDGWYF. Variable domain in full (rest from reference TRBV2 and TRBJ2-5): EPEVTQTPSHQVTQMGQEVILRCVPISNHLYFYWYRQILGQKVEFLVSFYNNEISEKSEIFDDQFSVERPDGSNFTLKIRSTKLEDSAMYFCASSEISGDGWYFGPGTRLLVL.